This entry lists 2 T cell receptor beta chains sequenced from one sample in a study. TCRdb reanalysed the RT-PCR reads using MiXCR and keeps one entry per CDR3 protein. The sample lists 4,000 or so distinct CDR3 sequences; around a third were seen once. Sequenced input: memory CD4+ T cells from salivary gland. Receptors were obtained from a female donor with primary Sjogren's syndrome.

By sample share, this clonotype is medium-sized. V and J are TRBV7-2 and TRBJ2-7, with 7 positions matching TRBD1. The CDR3 runs to 16 residues. Per germline, CDR1 SGHTA and CDR2 FQGNSA. V shed 2 bases and J 2 bases; nucleotides not matched to a gene: 9. CDR3 sequence: CASSLNGIGTAYEQYF. CDR3 nucleotide sequence: TGTGCCAGCAGCTTAAATGGGATAGGGACAGCCTACGAGCAGTACTTC.

This clonotype is labeled medium-sized. The chain uses TRBV20-1 and TRBJ1-1; D is uncertain. This CDR3 has 13 residues. Germline CDR1 reads DFQATT; CDR2 reads SNEGSKA (reference sequence). The V end was cut by 6 bases, the J end by 4 bases, with 15 bases between. This CDR3 reads CSARPEASTEAFF. The DNA for the CDR3 is TGCAGTGCCCGACCTGAGGCCTCCACTGAAGCTTTCTTT.